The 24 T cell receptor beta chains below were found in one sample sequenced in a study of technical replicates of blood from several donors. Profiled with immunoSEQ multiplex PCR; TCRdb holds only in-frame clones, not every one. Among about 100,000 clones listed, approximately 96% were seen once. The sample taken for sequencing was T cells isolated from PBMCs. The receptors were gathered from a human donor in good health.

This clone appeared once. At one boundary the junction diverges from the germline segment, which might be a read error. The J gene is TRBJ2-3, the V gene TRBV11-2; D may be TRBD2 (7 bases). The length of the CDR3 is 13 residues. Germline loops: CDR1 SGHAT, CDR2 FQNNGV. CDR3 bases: TGTGCCAGCAGCTTAGGTGGGGGGGCAGCCGAGGATTTT. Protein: CASSLGGGAAEDF.

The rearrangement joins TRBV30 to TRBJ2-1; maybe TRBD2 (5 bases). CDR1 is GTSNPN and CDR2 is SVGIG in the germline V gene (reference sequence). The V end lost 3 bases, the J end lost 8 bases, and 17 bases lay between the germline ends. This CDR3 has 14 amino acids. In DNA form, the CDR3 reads TGTGCCTGGAGCGATACTAGATTGGCTGATGAGCAGTTCTTC. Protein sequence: CAWSDTRLADEQFF.

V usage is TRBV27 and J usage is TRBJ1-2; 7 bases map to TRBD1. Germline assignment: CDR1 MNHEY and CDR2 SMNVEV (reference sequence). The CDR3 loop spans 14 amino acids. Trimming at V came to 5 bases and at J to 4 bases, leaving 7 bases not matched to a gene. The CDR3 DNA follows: TGTGCCAGCAGTAGACAGGGCCCCACCTATGGCTACACCTTC. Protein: CASSRQGPTYGYTF.

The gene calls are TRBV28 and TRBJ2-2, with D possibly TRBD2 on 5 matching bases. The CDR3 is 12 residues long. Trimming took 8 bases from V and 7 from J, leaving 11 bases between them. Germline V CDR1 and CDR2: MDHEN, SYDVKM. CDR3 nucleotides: TGTGCCAGCGAGAGGGATGACGGGGAGCTGTTTTTT. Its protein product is CASERDDGELFF.

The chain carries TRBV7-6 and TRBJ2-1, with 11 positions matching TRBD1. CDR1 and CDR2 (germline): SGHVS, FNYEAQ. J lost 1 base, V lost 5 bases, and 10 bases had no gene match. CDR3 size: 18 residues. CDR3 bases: TGTGCCAGCAGCCCACTCAGGGGGACAGGGGGTTCCTACAATGAGCAGTTCTTC. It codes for CASSPLRGTGGSYNEQFF. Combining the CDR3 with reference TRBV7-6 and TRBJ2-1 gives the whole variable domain GAGVSQSPRYKVTKRGQDVALRCDPISGHVSLYWYRQALGQGPEFLTYFNYEAQQDKSGLPNDRFSAERPEGSISTLTIQRTEQRDSAMYRCASSPLRGTGGSYNEQFFGPGTRLTVL.

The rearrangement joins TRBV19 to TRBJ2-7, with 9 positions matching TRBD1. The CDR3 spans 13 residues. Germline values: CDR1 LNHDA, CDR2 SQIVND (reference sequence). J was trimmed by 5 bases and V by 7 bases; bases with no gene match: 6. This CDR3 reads CASNRDREHEQYF. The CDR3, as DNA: TGTGCCAGTAACCGGGACAGGGAACACGAGCAGTACTTC.

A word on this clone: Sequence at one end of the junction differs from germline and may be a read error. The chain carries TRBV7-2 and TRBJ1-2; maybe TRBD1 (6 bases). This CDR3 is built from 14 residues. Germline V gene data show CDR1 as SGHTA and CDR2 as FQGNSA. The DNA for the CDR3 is TGTGCCAGCAGCTTAATCGTGAGGTCGGGACAACCTTTCTTC. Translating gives CASSLIVRSGQPFF.

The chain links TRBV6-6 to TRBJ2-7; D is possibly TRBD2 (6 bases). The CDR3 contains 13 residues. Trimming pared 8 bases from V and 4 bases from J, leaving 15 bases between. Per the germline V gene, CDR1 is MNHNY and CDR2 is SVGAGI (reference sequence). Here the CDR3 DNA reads TGTGCCAGCTTCACGGGAGCTGGGTACGAGCAGTACTTC. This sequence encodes CASFTGAGYEQYF.

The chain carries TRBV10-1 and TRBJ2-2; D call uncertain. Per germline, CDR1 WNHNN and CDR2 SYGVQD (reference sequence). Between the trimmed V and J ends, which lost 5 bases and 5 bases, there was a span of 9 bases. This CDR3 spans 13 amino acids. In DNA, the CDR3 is TGCGCCAGCAGTCCTTACCTAACCGGGGAGCTGTTTTTT. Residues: CASSPYLTGELFF.

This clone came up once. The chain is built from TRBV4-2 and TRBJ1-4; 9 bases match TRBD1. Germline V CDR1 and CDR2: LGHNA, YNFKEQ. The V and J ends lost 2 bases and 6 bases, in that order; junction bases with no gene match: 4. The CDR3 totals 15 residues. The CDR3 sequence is CASSQPGQGHEKLFF. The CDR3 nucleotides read TGTGCCAGCAGCCAACCGGGACAGGGCCATGAAAAACTGTTTTTT.

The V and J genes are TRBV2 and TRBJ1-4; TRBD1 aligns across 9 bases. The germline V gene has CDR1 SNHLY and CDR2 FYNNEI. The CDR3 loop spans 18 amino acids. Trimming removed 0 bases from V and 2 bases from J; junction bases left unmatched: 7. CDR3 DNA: TGTGCCAGCAGTGAAGCTCGATACAGGGGGCCTACTAATGAAAAACTGTTTTTT. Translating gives CASSEARYRGPTNEKLFF.

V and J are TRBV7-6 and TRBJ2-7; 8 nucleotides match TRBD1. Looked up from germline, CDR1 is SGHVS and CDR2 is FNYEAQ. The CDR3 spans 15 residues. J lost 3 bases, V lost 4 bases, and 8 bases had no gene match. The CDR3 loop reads CASSSDRDSFYEQYF. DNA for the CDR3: TGTGCCAGCAGCTCGGACAGGGACTCCTTCTACGAGCAGTACTTC. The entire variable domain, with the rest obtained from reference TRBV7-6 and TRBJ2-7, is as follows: GAGVSQSPRYKVTKRGQDVALRCDPISGHVSLYWYRQALGQGPEFLTYFNYEAQQDKSGLPNDRFSAERPEGSISTLTIQRTEQRDSAMYRCASSSDRDSFYEQYFGPGTRLTVT.

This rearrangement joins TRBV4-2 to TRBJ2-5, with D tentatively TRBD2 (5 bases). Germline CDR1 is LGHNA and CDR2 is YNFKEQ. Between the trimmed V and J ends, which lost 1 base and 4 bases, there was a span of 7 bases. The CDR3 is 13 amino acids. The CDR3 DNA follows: TGTGCCAGCAGCCAAGTCGAGGGAGAGACCCAGTACTTC. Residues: CASSQVEGETQYF.

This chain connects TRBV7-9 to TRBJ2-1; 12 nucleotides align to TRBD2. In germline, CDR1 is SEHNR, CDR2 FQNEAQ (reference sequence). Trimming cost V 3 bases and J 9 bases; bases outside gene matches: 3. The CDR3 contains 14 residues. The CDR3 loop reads CASSFGLAGLEQFF. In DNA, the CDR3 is TGTGCCAGCAGCTTTGGACTAGCGGGACTTGAGCAGTTCTTC.

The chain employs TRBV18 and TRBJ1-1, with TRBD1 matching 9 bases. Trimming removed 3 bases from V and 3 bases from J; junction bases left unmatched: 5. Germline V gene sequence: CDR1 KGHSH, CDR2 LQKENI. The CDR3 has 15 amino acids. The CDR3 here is CASSPTGGRDTEAFF. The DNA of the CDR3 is TGTGCCAGCTCACCGACAGGGGGGAGGGACACTGAAGCTTTCTTT.

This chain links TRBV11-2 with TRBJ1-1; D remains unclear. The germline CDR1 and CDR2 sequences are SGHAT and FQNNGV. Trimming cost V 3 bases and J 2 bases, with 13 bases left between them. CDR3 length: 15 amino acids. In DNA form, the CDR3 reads TGTGCCAGCAGCTTTAGTAGAGCGGGAAACACTGAAGCTTTCTTT. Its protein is CASSFSRAGNTEAFF.

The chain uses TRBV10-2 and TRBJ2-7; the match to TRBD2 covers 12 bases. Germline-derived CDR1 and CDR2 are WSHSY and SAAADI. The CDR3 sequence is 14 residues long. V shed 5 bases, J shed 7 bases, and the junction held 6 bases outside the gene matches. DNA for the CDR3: TGCGCCAGCAGTCTAGCGGGAGGGCCGGGAGAGCAGTACTTC. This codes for CASSLAGGPGEQYF.

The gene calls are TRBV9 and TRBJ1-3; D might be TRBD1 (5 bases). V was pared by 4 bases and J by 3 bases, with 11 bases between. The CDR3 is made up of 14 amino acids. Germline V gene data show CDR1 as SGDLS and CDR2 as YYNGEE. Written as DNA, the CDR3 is TGTGCCAGCAGCCCAGGACAATTTGGAAACACCATATATTTT. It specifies CASSPGQFGNTIYF.

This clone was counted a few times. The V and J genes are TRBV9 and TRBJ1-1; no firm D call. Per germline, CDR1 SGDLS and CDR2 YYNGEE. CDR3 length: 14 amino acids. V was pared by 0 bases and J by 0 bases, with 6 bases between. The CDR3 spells CASSVDSLNTEAFF. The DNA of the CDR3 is TGTGCCAGCAGCGTAGATAGTTTGAACACTGAAGCTTTCTTT.

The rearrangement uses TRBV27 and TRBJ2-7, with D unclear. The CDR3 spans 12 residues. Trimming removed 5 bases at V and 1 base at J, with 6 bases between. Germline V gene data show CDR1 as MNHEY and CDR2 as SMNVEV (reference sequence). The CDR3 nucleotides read TGTGCCAGCAGTCCTCCGTCCTACGAGCAGTACTTC. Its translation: CASSPPSYEQYF.

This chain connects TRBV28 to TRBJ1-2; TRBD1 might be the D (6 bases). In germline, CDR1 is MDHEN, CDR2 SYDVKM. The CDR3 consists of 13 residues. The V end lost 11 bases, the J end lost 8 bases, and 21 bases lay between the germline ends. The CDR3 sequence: CAAGGSGVLGYTF. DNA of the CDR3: TGTGCCGCGGGTGGATCAGGGGTTTTAGGCTACACCTTC.

Written as DNA, the CDR3 is TGTGTTACAGCCCCCTTAGATTTGAACACTGAAGCTTTCTTT. As protein: CVTAPLDLNTEAFF. The rearrangement links TRBV27 to TRBJ1-1; no clear D. Germline V gene sequence: CDR1 MNHEY, CDR2 SMNVEV (reference sequence). The CDR3 covers 14 residues.

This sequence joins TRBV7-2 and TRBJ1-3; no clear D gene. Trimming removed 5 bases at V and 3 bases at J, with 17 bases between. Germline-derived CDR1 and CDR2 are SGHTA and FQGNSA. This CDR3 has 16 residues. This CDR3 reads CASSKTAPGIGNTIYF. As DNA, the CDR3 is TGTGCCAGCAGCAAAACAGCGCCGGGGATTGGAAACACCATATATTTT.

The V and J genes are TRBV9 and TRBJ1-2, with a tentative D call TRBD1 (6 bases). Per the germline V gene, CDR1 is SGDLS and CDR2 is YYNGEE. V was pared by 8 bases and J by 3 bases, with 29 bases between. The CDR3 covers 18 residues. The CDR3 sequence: CASGRRAASLDSHYGYTF. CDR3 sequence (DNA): TGTGCCAGTGGGAGACGAGCAGCCTCCTTGGACAGTCACTATGGCTACACCTTC.